This TCR beta chain was captured by sequencing in a study of OX40 agonist ivuxolimab in advanced cancers. Study results and caveats: At 0.1 to 3.0 mg/kg, clonal expansion of CD4+ and CD8+ blood T cells had occurred by week 6. Expanded peripheral T cell antigen specificity was not determined.

This clone was counted a single time. Its antigen is as yet unknown. One junction end does not reproduce the germline sequence, and a read error may be involved. Using immunoSEQ multiplex PCR, the repertoire was profiled, and TCRdb retains in-frame clones only, with some absent. The sample gives approximately 43,000 clones, 70% to 90% of which show up once; around 0.63% is in the top ten. There are 12 residues in the CDR3. Germline-derived CDR1 and CDR2 are SNHLY and FYNNEI. The receptor comes from an adult with an advanced solid tumor such as melanoma, head and neck, liver or kidney cancer. The specimen comprised CD4+ or CD8+ T cells sorted from blood, sampled in a trial of the OX40 agonist ivuxolimab. The chain recombines TRBV2 with TRBJ2-1, with D possibly called TRBD1 or TRBD2 (5 bases each). CDR3 coding DNA: TGTGCCACCTCATGGGGGAGCAATGGGCAGTTCTTC. It yields the protein CATSWGSNGQFF.